The sequence of this T cell receptor (beta chain) was determined in a study of radiation and T cells in renal cell carcinoma. As for the study in general: Nephrectomy followed 15 Gy stereotactic body radiation by 4 weeks.

Sequencing used immunoSEQ multiplex PCR; TCRdb keeps in-frame clones, though not all of them. The data show some 140,000 clones, with about 88% seen just once and around 12% held by the top ten. Time point indicated: baseline pretreatment blood. Specified treatment: 15 Gy SBRT to primary tumor, nephrectomy 4 weeks later. This renal cell carcinoma was of the clear cell type. Regarding the study as a whole: Top tumor clonotypes rose in blood 2 weeks post-radiation, then contracted. No pretreatment tumor biopsies were available for baseline clonotypes.

With regard to this clone: Its cognate antigen is unknown.

The V gene lost 2 bases and the J gene lost 8 bases, with 5 bases spanning the gap. The CDR3 sequence is 11 residues long. The germline V gene has CDR1 SGDLS and CDR2 YYNGEE. V is TRBV9 and J is TRBJ2-1, with D uncertain. The sequences come from blood, collected from a patient whose treatment included radiotherapy and nephrectomy. This receptor was obtained from a woman in her fifties or sixties with renal cell carcinoma. This chain's CDR3 is CASSVGDEQFF. Written as DNA, the CDR3 is TGTGCCAGCAGCGTTGGCGATGAGCAGTTCTTC.